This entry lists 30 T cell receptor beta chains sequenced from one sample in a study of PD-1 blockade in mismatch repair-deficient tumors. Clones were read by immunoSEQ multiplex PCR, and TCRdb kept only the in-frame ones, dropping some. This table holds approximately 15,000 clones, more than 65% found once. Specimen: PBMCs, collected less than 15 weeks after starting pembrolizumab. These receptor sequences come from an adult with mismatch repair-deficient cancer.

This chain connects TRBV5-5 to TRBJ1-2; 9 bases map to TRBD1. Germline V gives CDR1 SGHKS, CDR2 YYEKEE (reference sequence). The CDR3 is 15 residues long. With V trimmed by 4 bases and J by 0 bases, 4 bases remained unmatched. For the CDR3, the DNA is TGTGCCAGCAGCATATGGACAGGGGCTAACTATGGCTACACCTTC. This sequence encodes CASSIWTGANYGYTF.

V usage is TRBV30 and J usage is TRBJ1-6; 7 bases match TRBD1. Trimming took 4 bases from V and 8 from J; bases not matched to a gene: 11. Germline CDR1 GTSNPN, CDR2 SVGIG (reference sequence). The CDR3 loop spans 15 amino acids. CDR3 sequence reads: CAWNLEQGRHSPLHF. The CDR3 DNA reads TGTGCCTGGAATCTCGAACAGGGGCGCCATTCACCCCTCCACTTT.

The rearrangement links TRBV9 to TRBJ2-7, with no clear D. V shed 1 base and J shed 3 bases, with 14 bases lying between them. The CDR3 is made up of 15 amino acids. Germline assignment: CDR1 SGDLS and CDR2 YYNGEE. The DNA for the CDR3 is TGTGCCAGCAGCGTAAATCCCTCGAAACTCTACGAGCAGTACTTC. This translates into CASSVNPSKLYEQYF.

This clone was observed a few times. The CDR3 here is CASSIRGIRSGEQYF. In DNA form, the CDR3 reads TGTGCCAGTAGTATCAGGGGGATAAGGTCGGGGGAGCAGTACTTC. This chain uses TRBV19 with TRBJ2-7; the match to TRBD1 covers 7 bases. After removal of 3 bases from V and 7 bases from J, the junction contained 12 bases not matched to a gene. Germline assignment: CDR1 LNHDA and CDR2 SQIVND (reference sequence). The CDR3 contains 15 residues.

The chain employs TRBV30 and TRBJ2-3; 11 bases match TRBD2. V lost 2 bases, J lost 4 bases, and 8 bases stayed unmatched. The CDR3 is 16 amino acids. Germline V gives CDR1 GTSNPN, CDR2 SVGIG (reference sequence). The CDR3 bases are TGTGCCTGGAGTCCCATAGCGGGAGGGCGGGCAGATACGCAGTATTTT. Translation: CAWSPIAGGRADTQYF. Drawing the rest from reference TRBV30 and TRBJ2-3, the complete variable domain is SQTIHQWPATLVQPVGSPLSLECTVEGTSNPNLYWYRQAAGRGLQLLFYSVGIGQISSEVPQNLSASRPQDRQFILSSKKLLLSDSGFYLCAWSPIAGGRADTQYFGPGTRLTVL.

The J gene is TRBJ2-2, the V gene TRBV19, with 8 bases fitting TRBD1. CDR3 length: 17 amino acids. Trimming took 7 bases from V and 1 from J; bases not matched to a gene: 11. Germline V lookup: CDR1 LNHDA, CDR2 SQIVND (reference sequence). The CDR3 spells CASIGGQGDLNTGELFF. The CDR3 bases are TGTGCCAGTATAGGAGGACAGGGAGATCTGAACACCGGGGAGCTGTTTTTT.

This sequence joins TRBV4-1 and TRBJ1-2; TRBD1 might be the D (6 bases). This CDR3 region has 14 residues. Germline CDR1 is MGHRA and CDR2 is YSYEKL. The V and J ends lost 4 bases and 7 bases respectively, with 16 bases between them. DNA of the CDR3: TGCGCCAGCAGCCCCACAGGGACCCAGCCTGGCTACACCTTC. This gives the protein CASSPTGTQPGYTF.

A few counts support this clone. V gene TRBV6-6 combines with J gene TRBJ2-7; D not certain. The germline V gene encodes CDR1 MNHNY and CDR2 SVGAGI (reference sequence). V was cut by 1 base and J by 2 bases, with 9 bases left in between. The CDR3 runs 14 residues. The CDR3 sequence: CASSYYVGPYEQYF. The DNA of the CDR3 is TGTGCCAGCAGTTACTATGTGGGCCCCTACGAGCAGTACTTC.

The CDR3 DNA reads as TGCGCCAGCAGCCGCCAAACGGGACAGGGAGTGGGCACTGAAGCTTTCTTT. This encodes CASSRQTGQGVGTEAFF. V and J are TRBV5-1 and TRBJ1-1; 9 bases fit TRBD1. Trimming removed 4 bases from V and 4 bases from J; junction bases left unmatched: 14. The CDR3 extends over 17 amino acids. Germline V gene lookup returns CDR1 SGHRS and CDR2 YFSETQ.

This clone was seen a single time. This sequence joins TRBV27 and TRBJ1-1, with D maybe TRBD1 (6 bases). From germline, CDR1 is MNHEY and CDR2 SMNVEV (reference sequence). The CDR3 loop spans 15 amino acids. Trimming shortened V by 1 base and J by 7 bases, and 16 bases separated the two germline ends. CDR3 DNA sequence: TGTGCCAGCAGTTTATTGACGAGGGGGTTCGGTGAAGCTTTCTTT. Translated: CASSLLTRGFGEAFF.

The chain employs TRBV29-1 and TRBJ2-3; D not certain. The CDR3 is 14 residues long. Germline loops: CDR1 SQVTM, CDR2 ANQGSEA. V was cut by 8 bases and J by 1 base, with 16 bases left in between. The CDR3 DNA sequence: TGCAGCTCGAGACTCTCCCGGGGCACAGATACGCAGTATTTT. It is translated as CSSRLSRGTDTQYF.

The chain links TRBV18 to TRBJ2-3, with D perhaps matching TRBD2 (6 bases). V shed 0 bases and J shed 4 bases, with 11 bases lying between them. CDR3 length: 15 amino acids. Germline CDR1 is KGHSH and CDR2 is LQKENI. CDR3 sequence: CASSPPSGVADTQYF. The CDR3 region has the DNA TGTGCCAGCTCACCACCGTCGGGAGTGGCAGATACGCAGTATTTT.

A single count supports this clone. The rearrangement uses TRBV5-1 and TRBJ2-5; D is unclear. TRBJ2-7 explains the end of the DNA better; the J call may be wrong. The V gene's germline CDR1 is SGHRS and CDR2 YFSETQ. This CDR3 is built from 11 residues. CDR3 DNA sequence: TGCGCCAGCAGCCAAAACTACGAGCAGTACTTC. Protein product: CASSQNYEQYF.

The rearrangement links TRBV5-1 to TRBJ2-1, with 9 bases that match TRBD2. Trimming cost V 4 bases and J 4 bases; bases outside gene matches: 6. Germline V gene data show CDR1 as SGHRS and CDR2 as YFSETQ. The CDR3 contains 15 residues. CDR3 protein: CASSARLAEYNEQFF. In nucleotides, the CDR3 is TGCGCCAGCAGCGCTCGACTAGCGGAATACAATGAGCAGTTCTTC.

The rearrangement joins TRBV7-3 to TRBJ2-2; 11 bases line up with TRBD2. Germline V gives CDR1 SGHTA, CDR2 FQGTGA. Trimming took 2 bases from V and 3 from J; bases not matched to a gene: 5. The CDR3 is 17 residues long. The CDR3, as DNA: TGTGCCAGCAGCTTACACGGGACTAGCGGATACACCGGGGAGCTGTTTTTT. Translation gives CASSLHGTSGYTGELFF.

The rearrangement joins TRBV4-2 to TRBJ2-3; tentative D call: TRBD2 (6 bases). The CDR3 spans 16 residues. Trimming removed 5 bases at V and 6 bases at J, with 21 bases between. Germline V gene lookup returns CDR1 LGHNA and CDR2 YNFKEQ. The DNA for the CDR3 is TGTGCCAGCAGCTTAACTAGCCTTTCGGTGTTCGATACGCAGTATTTT. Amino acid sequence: CASSLTSLSVFDTQYF.

The chain's CDR3 is CASSLQGDGYGYTF. The CDR3 region has the DNA TGTGCCAGCAGTTTGCAGGGCGACGGCTATGGCTACACCTTC. The V call is TRBV28, the J call TRBJ1-2, with a possible D match to TRBD1 (5 bases). There are 14 residues in the CDR3. Trimming cost V 3 bases and J 4 bases, with 12 bases left between them. CDR1 MDHEN and CDR2 SYDVKM come from the germline V gene.

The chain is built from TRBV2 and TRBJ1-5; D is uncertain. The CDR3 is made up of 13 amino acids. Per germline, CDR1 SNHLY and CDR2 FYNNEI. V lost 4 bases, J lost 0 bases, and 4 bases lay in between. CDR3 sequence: CASSGDSNQPQHF. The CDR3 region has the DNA TGTGCCAGCAGTGGCGATAGCAATCAGCCCCAGCATTTT.

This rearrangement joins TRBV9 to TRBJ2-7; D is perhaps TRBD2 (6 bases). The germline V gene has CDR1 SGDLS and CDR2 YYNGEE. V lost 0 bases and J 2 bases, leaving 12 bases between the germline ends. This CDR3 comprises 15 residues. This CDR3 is CASSVGGTPTYEQYF. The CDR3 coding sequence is TGTGCCAGCAGCGTAGGGGGGACTCCCACCTACGAGCAGTACTTC. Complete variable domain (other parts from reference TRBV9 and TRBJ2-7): DSGVTQTPKHLITATGQRVTLRCSPRSGDLSVYWYQQSLDQGLQFLIQYYNGEERAKGNILERFSAQQFPDLHSELNLSSLELGDSALYFCASSVGGTPTYEQYFGPGTRLTVT.

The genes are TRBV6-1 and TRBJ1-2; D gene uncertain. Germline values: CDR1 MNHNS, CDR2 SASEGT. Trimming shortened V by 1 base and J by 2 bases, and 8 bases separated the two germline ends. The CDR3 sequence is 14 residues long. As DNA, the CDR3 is TGTGCCAGCAGTGAAGGGCCGACAAACTATGGCTACACCTTC. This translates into CASSEGPTNYGYTF.

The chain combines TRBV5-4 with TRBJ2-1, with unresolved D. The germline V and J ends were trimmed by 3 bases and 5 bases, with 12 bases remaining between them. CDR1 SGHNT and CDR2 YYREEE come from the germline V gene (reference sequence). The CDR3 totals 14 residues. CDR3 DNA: TGTGCCAGCAGCTCTGGCTTCGCCAACAATGAGCAGTTCTTC. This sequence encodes CASSSGFANNEQFF.

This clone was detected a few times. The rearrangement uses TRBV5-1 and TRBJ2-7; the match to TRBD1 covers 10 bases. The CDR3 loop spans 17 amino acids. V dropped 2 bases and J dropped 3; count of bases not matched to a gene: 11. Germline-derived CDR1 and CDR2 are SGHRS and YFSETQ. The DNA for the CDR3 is TGCGCCAGCAGCTTTCCTCACACCGGGACAGGGGACTACGAGCAGTACTTC. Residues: CASSFPHTGTGDYEQYF.

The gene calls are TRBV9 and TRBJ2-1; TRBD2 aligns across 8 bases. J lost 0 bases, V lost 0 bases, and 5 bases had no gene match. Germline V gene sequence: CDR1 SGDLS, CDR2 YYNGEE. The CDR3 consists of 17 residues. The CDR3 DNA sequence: TGTGCCAGCAGCGTAGAACTAGCGGCGAGCTCCTACAATGAGCAGTTCTTC. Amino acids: CASSVELAASSYNEQFF.

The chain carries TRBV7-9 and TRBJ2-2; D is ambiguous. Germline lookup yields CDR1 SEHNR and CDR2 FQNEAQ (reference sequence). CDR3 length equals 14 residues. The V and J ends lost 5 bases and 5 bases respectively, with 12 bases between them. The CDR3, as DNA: TGTGCCAGCAGCCCCACCCTCGGGACCGGGGAGCTGTTTTTT. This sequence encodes CASSPTLGTGELFF.

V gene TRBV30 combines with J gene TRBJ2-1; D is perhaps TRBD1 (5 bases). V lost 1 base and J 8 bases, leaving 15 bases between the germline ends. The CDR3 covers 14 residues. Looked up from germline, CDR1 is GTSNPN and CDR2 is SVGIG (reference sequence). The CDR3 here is CAWSEGILGDEQFF. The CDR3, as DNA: TGTGCCTGGAGTGAAGGGATTCTAGGGGATGAGCAGTTCTTC.

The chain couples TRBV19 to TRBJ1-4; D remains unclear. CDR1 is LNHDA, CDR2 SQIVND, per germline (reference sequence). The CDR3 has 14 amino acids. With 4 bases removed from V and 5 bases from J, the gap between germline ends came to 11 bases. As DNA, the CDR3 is TGTGCCAGTAGTAAGAGGGAGGGCAATGAAAAACTGTTTTTT. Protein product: CASSKREGNEKLFF.

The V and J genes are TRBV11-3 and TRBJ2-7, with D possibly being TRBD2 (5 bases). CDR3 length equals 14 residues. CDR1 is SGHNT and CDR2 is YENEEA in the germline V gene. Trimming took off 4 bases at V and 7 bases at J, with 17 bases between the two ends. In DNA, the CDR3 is TGTGCCAGCAGCTGGGGTCGGGGAAGTGGAGAGCAGTACTTC. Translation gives CASSWGRGSGEQYF.

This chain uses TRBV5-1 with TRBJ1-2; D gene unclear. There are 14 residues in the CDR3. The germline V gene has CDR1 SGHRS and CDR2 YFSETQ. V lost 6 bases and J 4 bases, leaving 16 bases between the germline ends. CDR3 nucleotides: TGCGCCAGCACCGCCTCCCACGCGGTCTATGGCTACACCTTC. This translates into CASTASHAVYGYTF.

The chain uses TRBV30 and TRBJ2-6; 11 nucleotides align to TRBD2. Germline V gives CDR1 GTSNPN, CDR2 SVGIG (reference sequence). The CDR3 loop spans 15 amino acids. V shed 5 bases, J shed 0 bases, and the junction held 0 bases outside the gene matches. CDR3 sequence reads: CAWGLAGSGANVLTF. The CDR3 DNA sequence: TGTGCCTGGGGACTAGCGGGCTCTGGGGCCAACGTCCTGACTTTC.

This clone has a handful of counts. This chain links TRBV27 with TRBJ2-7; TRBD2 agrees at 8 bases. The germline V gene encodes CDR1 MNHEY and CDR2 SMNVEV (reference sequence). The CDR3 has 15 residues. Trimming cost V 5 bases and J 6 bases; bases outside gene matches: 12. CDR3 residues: CASSPSGLITLEQYF. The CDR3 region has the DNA TGTGCCAGCAGTCCTAGCGGGCTTATTACCCTCGAGCAGTACTTC.